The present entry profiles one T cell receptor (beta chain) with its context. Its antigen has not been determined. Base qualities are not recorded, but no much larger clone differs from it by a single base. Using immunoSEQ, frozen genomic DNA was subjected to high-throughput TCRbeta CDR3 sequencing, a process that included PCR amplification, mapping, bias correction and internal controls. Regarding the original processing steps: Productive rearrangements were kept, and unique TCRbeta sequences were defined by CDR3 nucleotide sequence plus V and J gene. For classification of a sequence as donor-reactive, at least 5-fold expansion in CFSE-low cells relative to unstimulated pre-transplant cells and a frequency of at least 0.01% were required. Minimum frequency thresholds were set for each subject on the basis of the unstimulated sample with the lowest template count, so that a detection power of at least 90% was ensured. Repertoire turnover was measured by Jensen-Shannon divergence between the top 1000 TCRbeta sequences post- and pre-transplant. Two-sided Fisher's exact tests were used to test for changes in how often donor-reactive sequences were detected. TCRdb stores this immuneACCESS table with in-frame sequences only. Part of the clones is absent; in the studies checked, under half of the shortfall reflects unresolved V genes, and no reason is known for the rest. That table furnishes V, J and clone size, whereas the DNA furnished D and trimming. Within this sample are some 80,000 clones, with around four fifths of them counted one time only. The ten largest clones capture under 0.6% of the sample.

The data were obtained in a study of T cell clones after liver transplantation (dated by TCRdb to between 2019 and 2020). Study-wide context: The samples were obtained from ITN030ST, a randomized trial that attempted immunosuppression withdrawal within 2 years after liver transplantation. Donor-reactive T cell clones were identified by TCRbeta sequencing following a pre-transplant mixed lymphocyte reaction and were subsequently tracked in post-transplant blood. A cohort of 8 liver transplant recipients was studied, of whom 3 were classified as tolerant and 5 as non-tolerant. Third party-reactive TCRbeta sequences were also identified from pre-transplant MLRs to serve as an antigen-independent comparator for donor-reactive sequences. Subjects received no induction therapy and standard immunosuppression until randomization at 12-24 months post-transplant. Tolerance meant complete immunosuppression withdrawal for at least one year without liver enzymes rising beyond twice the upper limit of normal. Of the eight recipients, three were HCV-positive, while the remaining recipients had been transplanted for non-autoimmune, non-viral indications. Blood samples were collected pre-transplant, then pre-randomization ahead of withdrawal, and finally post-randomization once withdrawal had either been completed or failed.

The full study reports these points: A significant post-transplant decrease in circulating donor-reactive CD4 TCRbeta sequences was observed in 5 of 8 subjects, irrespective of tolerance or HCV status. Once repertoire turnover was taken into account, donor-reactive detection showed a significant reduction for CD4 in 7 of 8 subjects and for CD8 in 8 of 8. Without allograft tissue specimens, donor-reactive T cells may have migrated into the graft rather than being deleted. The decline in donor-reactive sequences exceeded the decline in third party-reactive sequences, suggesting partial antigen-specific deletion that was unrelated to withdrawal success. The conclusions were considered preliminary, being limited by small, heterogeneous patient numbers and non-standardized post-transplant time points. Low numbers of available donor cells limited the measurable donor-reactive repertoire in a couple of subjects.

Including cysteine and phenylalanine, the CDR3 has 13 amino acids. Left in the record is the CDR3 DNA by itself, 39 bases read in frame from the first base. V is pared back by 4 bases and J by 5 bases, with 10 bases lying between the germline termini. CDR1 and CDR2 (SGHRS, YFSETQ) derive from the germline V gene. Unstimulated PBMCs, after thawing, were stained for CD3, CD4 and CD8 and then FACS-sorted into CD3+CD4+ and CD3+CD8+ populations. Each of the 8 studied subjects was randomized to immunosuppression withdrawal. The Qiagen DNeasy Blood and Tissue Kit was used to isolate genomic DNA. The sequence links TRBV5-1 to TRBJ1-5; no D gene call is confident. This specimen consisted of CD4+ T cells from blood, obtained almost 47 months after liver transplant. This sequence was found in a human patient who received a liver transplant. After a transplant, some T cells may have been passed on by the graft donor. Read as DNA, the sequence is TGCGCCAGCAGCCCCGGGTTGGATCAGCCCCAGCATTTT. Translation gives CASSPGLDQPQHF.